This entry is about one T cell receptor (beta chain). What this receptor recognizes is not known. Base-call qualities are not available, and no considerably larger clone is one nucleotide away. Collaborating institutions collected whole blood in K2EDTA tubes following their own protocols. For TCRbeta analysis, collaborators shipped samples in one of three forms: frozen whole blood, isolated PBMCs, or DNA extracted from either of those sample types. The immunoSEQ Assay, a bias-controlled multiplex PCR, was used to amplify TCRbeta CDR3 regions from genomic DNA. The study's processing was this. Nucleated cell counts per sample were estimated from amplification of reference gene primers within the assay. To quantify the absolute abundance of each unique TCRbeta CDR3 rearrangement, sequence reads were collapsed and filtered. For each sample, productive Simpson clonality was calculated as the square root of Simpson's diversity index over productive rearrangements. TCRdb mirrors the immuneACCESS table, restricted to in-frame sequences. Some clones are absent from its copies; in checked studies, under half trace to an unresolved V gene, and the reason for the others is unknown. V and J calls and clone size are those listed in that table; D and trimming were worked out from the DNA. The sample has about 150,000 clones on record, roughly nine tenths of them singletons. The ten largest clonotypes hold roughly 4% of the sample.

The sample belongs to a study of blood T cell repertoires in COVID-19 (dated by TCRdb to about 2020). Regarding the research as a whole: Collaborator samples came from the United States, Italy and Spain and covered acute and convalescent phases of COVID-19. The repertoires were released in a freely available public database meant as a resource for research on the immune response to SARS-CoV-2. Deeply sampled blood TCRbeta repertoires from subjects exposed to, actively infected with, or recovered from COVID-19 were included in the dataset. Where available, HLA class I and class II types were taken from metadata supplied by the sample provider and were not determined by assay-based typing. Samples were obtained from the ongoing ImmuneRACE study (first 160 participants) and from 1,254 subjects provided by 6 global collaborators. Nearly every sample came with metadata listing a de-identified subject ID, COVID-19 status, age in years and sex. The prospective study material was composed of cDNA or gDNA derived from T cells, B-cell-depleted T cells, or PBMCs.

Study-level results and caveats: How much clinical and demographic metadata was included differed by source and by participant, and the metadata was provided uncurated.

Sequenced material: peripheral blood. The source is a woman in her sixties with active or convalescent COVID-19.

The sequenced DNA: TGTGCCAGCAGTTTTCTAGCGGGATACTCTGGGGCCAACGTCCTGACTTTC. It translates as CASSFLAGYSGANVLTF. The chain is made from TRBV28 and TRBJ2-6; TRBD2 aligns with 9 central bases. The V end gives up 3 bases and the J end 0 bases, leaving 3 bases in the junction not matched to a gene. Per the germline V gene, MDHEN is the CDR1 and SYDVKM is the CDR2. From the cysteine up to the phenylalanine, the CDR3 has a length of 17 residues. The only DNA kept is the CDR3, 51 bases in frame from the first base.